This T cell receptor beta chain was obtained from a study of blood T cell repertoires in COVID-19. Background on the study: The United States, Italy and Spain provided the acute and convalescent COVID-19 samples. T cells, B-cell-depleted T cells, or PBMCs supplied cDNA or gDNA.

As handled by the study authors: Estimation of nucleated cell counts relied on the amplification of reference gene primers. Generated by immunoSEQ multiplex PCR, the TCRdb table keeps only in-frame clones and is missing some. V, J and clone size are those of that table, while D and trimming were read from the DNA. The sample lists 170,000 or so clones, roughly 88% occurring once. CDR1 and CDR2 (germline): LGHNA, YNFKEQ. The trim removed 0 bases at V and 6 bases at J, leaving 5 bases unmatched. This CDR3 has 16 amino acids. Recruits, aged about 18 to 100 years, lived in roughly 22 US areas. The sample was PBMCs or T cells enriched from blood (not recorded which). The sequence came from a woman aged 45-59 years who had recovered from COVID-19. The chain carries TRBV4-2 and TRBJ2-3, with TRBD2 matching over 11 bases. CDR3 DNA sequence: TGTGCCAGCAGCCAAGAACTAGCGGGGGTTTCGGATACGCAGTATTTT. Translating gives CASSQELAGVSDTQYF.